This TCR beta chain is drawn from a study of blood T cell repertoires in COVID-19. Trimming stripped 3 bases from V and 0 bases from J, with 7 bases between. This CDR3 has 14 amino acids. Germline V gives CDR1 KGHSH, CDR2 LQKENI. Sequencing was performed with immunoSEQ multiplex PCR; in TCRdb, only in-frame clones are kept and a portion is missing. The sample lists tens of thousands of clones, about 70% occurring once. This TCR came from a woman aged 80 or over with acute or convalescent COVID-19. The V and J genes are TRBV18 and TRBJ2-3, with D unresolved. The sample taken for sequencing was peripheral blood. The chain's CDR3 is CASSPNYSTDTQYF. CDR3 sequence (DNA): TGTGCCAGCTCACCTAATTATAGCACAGATACGCAGTATTTT. Full variable domain (missing parts from reference TRBV18 and TRBJ2-3): NAGVMQNPRHLVRRRGQEARLRCSPMKGHSHVYWYRQLPEEGLKFMVYLQKENIIDESGMPKERFSAEFPKEGPSILRIQQVVRGDSAAYFCASSPNYSTDTQYFGPGTRLTVL.